The 32 T cell receptor beta chains reported below all come from one sample, sequenced in a study of blood T cell repertoires in COVID-19. The protocol was immunoSEQ multiplex PCR, while the TCRdb copy is restricted to in-frame clones and leaves out a portion. The table has about 170,000 clones, less than 90% seen once. Sequenced input: PBMCs or T cells enriched from blood (not recorded which). These receptor sequences come from a woman aged 45-65 years who had recovered from COVID-19.

The V and J genes are TRBV9 and TRBJ2-3; D might be TRBD2 (6 bases). This CDR3 contains 17 residues. Trimming removed 0 bases at V and 0 bases at J, with 14 bases between. Germline CDR1 and CDR2: SGDLS and YYNGEE. CDR3 amino acids: CASSVDGGTPSTDTQYF. Here the CDR3 DNA reads TGTGCCAGCAGCGTAGACGGGGGAACCCCCAGCACAGATACGCAGTATTTT.

This chain uses TRBV29-1 with TRBJ1-1; D call uncertain. V lost 7 bases to trimming and J lost 2 bases, with 14 bases between them. The CDR3 is made up of 13 amino acids. CDR1 is SQVTM, CDR2 ANQGSEA, per germline. The CDR3 sequence is CSAHRVSNTEAFF. CDR3 sequence (DNA): TGCAGCGCTCACCGGGTTTCTAACACTGAAGCTTTCTTT.

The V and J genes are TRBV30 and TRBJ2-5; tentatively, D is TRBD1 (6 bases). The V and J ends lost 5 bases and 2 bases respectively, with 9 bases between them. CDR3 size: 12 residues. The germline gives CDR1 GTSNPN, CDR2 SVGIG (reference sequence). CDR3 protein: CAWEDSQETQYF. The CDR3, as DNA: TGTGCCTGGGAGGACAGTCAAGAGACCCAGTACTTC.

The chain recombines TRBV4-3 with TRBJ1-3; D is unclear. The V end lost 0 bases, the J end lost 0 bases, and 12 bases lay between the germline ends. The CDR3 totals 17 residues. Germline-derived CDR1 and CDR2 are LGHNA and YSLEER. CDR3 nucleotides: TGCGCCAGCAGCCAAGATCTGCGGGGTCGCTCTGGAAACACCATATATTTT. Translating gives CASSQDLRGRSGNTIYF.

The J gene is TRBJ1-6, the V gene TRBV7-2; no clear D. The CDR3 runs to 14 residues. Trimming removed 5 bases at V and 9 bases at J, with 14 bases between. Germline V gene lookup returns CDR1 SGHTA and CDR2 FQGNSA. The CDR3 here is CASSQRRVGSPLHF. Written as DNA, the CDR3 is TGTGCCAGCAGCCAACGGAGGGTGGGTTCACCCCTCCACTTT.

V and J are TRBV30 and TRBJ2-3, with D possibly matching TRBD2 (6 bases). This CDR3 is 13 amino acids long. The germline V gene encodes CDR1 GTSNPN and CDR2 SVGIG (reference sequence). The ends were cut back, 5 bases at V and 3 bases at J, with 12 bases in the middle. This chain's CDR3 is CAWVREVTDTQYF. CDR3 sequence (DNA): TGTGCCTGGGTCAGGGAGGTGACAGATACGCAGTATTTT.

The chain is built from TRBV5-1 and TRBJ2-1; D perhaps matches TRBD1 (5 bases). The germline CDR1 and CDR2 sequences are SGHRS and YFSETQ. Trimming removed 5 bases at V and 9 bases at J, with 21 bases between. CDR3 length: 15 amino acids. CDR3 DNA: TGCGCCAGCAGTTTGACGAATACCCCAGGGCCTGAGCAGTTCTTC. Its translation: CASSLTNTPGPEQFF.

The chain employs TRBV7-8 and TRBJ2-5; perhaps TRBD1 as D (5 bases). Trimming removed 5 bases from V and 2 bases from J, with 9 bases in between. Germline loops: CDR1 SGHVS, CDR2 FQNEAQ. The CDR3 runs 13 residues. The CDR3 region has the DNA TGTGCCAGCAGCCGACAGTCTCAAGAGACCCAGTACTTC. Protein product: CASSRQSQETQYF. The variable domain in full, with the rest retrieved from reference TRBV7-8 and TRBJ2-5, is GAGVSQSPRYKVAKRGQDVALRCDPISGHVSLFWYQQALGQGPEFLTYFQNEAQLDKSGLPSDRFFAERPEGSVSTLKIQRTQQEDSAVYLCASSRQSQETQYFGPGTRLLVL.

This chain connects TRBV11-2 to TRBJ1-2, with D uncertain. CDR3 length equals 18 residues. The germline gives CDR1 SGHAT, CDR2 FQNNGV. The V gene lost 5 bases and the J gene lost 0 bases, with 22 bases spanning the gap. The CDR3 DNA reads TGTGCCAGCAGCCGCCGACCCGCTACTGTCGGGGCTAACTATGGCTACACCTTC. Translated: CASSRRPATVGANYGYTF.

The chain recombines TRBV7-9 with TRBJ1-5, with no clear D. Germline-derived CDR1 and CDR2 are SEHNR and FQNEAQ (reference sequence). V lost 8 bases, J lost 0 bases, and 11 bases lay in between. The CDR3 is 14 amino acids. DNA for the CDR3: TGTGCCAGCGGTGCCGGGAATAGCAATCAGCCCCAGCATTTT. It specifies CASGAGNSNQPQHF.

This clone was counted only a few times. The chain uses TRBV4-3 and TRBJ2-2; D perhaps matches TRBD2 (6 bases). This CDR3 is built from 15 residues. Germline CDR1 and CDR2: LGHNA and YSLEER. Trimming left V 3 bases short and J 7 bases short, with 15 bases between. CDR3: CASSQREDQGGELFF. CDR3 nucleotides: TGCGCCAGCAGCCAGAGGGAGGACCAGGGCGGGGAGCTGTTTTTT.

V gene TRBV7-6 combines with J gene TRBJ2-1; TRBD2 matches 8 bases. The V segment lost 5 bases and the J segment 10 bases; nucleotides outside the gene matches: 4. This CDR3 is built from 12 residues. CDR1 and CDR2 from the germline V gene are SGHVS and FNYEAQ. As DNA, the CDR3 is TGTGCCAGCAGCCCCAGCGGGAGCGAGCAGTTCTTC. Protein product: CASSPSGSEQFF.

The count of this clone is one. V gene TRBV16 combines with J gene TRBJ1-1, with 8 bases lining up with TRBD1. The CDR3 is 15 amino acids. V gave up 3 bases and J gave up 4 bases; unmatched junction bases: 7. Germline CDR1 reads KGHSY; CDR2 reads FQNENV. This chain's CDR3 is CASSHSYRGGTEAFF. The CDR3 nucleotides read TGTGCCAGCAGCCATTCCTACAGGGGGGGCACTGAAGCTTTCTTT.

This chain links TRBV7-9 with TRBJ2-1; D possibly corresponds to TRBD2 (6 bases). V lost 2 bases to trimming and J lost 10 bases, with 15 bases between them. There are 14 residues in the CDR3. Germline V gene data show CDR1 as SEHNR and CDR2 as FQNEAQ (reference sequence). The CDR3 here is CASSLMEEGMEQFF. CDR3 in DNA: TGTGCCAGCAGCTTAATGGAGGAGGGAATGGAGCAGTTCTTC.

The chain joins TRBV30 to TRBJ2-1, with a tentative D call TRBD2 (7 bases). Per germline, CDR1 GTSNPN and CDR2 SVGIG (reference sequence). The CDR3 length is 16 residues. Deletions cut 2 bases from V and 7 bases from J, with 21 bases between. Here the CDR3 DNA reads TGTGCCTGGAGTCAGGGGTCGGGGGGCGGAGGGAATGAGCAGTTCTTC. Translation: CAWSQGSGGGGNEQFF.

This chain uses TRBV30 with TRBJ1-2, with D possibly TRBD1 on 6 matching bases. Germline CDR1 is GTSNPN and CDR2 is SVGIG (reference sequence). The CDR3 consists of 14 residues. Trimming cost V 2 bases and J 5 bases, with 15 bases left between them. The CDR3 loop reads CAWSPEDRLYGYTF. DNA of the CDR3: TGTGCCTGGAGTCCGGAGGACAGACTGTATGGCTACACCTTC.

This chain joins TRBV6-5 and TRBJ1-5, with a weak D call TRBD1 (5 bases). Trimming took 6 bases from V and 6 from J, leaving 12 bases between them. This CDR3 has 13 residues. The V gene's germline CDR1 is MNHEY and CDR2 SVGAGI. CDR3 sequence: CASRAGGVQPQHF. The CDR3 bases are TGTGCCAGCAGGGCTGGAGGGGTTCAGCCCCAGCATTTT.

The sample holds a few counts of this clone. The chain uses TRBV30 and TRBJ1-2; no clear D. CDR3 length: 12 amino acids. Germline loops: CDR1 GTSNPN, CDR2 SVGIG (reference sequence). V lost 1 base and J lost 4, with 7 bases in between. CDR3 sequence reads: CAWSGGFYGYTF. CDR3 sequence (DNA): TGTGCCTGGAGTGGAGGTTTCTATGGCTACACCTTC.

The rearrangement joins TRBV4-2 to TRBJ1-2; 7 positions match TRBD1. This CDR3 spans 15 amino acids. Germline assignment: CDR1 LGHNA and CDR2 YNFKEQ. V was pared by 1 base and J by 4 bases, with 6 bases of the junction left unmatched. CDR3 bases: TGTGCCAGCAGCCAAGGCCCTGCAGGGGGCTATGGCTACACCTTC. Amino acids: CASSQGPAGGYGYTF.

This chain links TRBV27 with TRBJ1-3, with a possible D match to TRBD1 (6 bases). Germline CDR1 reads MNHEY; CDR2 reads SMNVEV (reference sequence). V lost 6 bases and J 0 bases, leaving 12 bases between the germline ends. The CDR3 totals 15 residues. For the CDR3, the DNA is TGTGCCAGCAGCCAAAGGGGGAGCTCTGGAAACACCATATATTTT. Translating gives CASSQRGSSGNTIYF.

This clone was recorded only once. The chain carries TRBV5-1 and TRBJ2-1, with TRBD2 matching 12 bases. V trimming: 4 bases; J trimming: 4 bases; junction bases outside the gene matches: 6. The CDR3 extends over 16 amino acids. Germline V gives CDR1 SGHRS, CDR2 YFSETQ. CDR3 DNA: TGCGCCAGCAGCCCAACCGGGACTAGCGGGTACAATGAGCAGTTCTTC. Encoded protein: CASSPTGTSGYNEQFF.

The chain carries TRBV7-3 and TRBJ2-1; maybe TRBD2 (7 bases). V lost 4 bases, J lost 3 bases, and 13 bases lay in between. The CDR3 spans 15 residues. From germline, CDR1 is SGHTA and CDR2 FQGTGA. CDR3 sequence (DNA): TGTGCCAGCAGCTCCGCGGGGGCCAACTACAATGAGCAGTTCTTC. Translated, it gives CASSSAGANYNEQFF.

V is TRBV20-1 and J is TRBJ2-1; possible D gene TRBD2, 6 bases. CDR3 length: 11 amino acids. Germline lookup yields CDR1 DFQATT and CDR2 SNEGSKA (reference sequence). Trimming cost V 4 bases and J 9 bases, with 10 bases left between them. The CDR3 is CSATRETEQFF. In DNA, the CDR3 is TGCAGTGCTACTCGGGAGACTGAGCAGTTCTTC.

The chain is built from TRBV3-1 (or the pseudogene TRBV3-2) and TRBJ2-5; D uncertain. Germline loops: CDR1 LGHDT, CDR2 YNNKEL (reference sequence). The CDR3 spans 12 residues. The germline V and J ends were trimmed by 3 bases and 2 bases, with 4 bases remaining between them. The CDR3 coding sequence is TGTGCCAGCAGCCATTCGCAAGAGACCCAGTACTTC. Translation gives CASSHSQETQYF.

The V gene is TRBV30, the J gene TRBJ1-5; TRBD1 matches 10 bases. The germline CDR1 and CDR2 sequences are GTSNPN and SVGIG (reference sequence). V was pared by 1 base and J by 7 bases, with 4 bases of the junction left unmatched. CDR3 length: 14 residues. The CDR3 region has the DNA TGTGCCTGGAGTGATTGGACAGGGGGGCAGCCCCAGCATTTT. Translating it yields CAWSDWTGGQPQHF.

The chain recombines TRBV2 with TRBJ1-1; 10 nucleotides line up with TRBD1. With 6 bases clipped from V and 4 bases from J, the junction kept 5 bases outside the gene matches. Germline V gene data show CDR1 as SNHLY and CDR2 as FYNNEI. This CDR3 is 14 amino acids long. CDR3: CASRDRGVSTEAFF. DNA of the CDR3: TGTGCCAGCAGGGACAGGGGGGTGAGCACTGAAGCTTTCTTT.

The gene calls are TRBV5-1 and TRBJ2-3, with D perhaps given as TRBD1 or TRBD2 (6 bases each). V was pared by 4 bases and J by 2 bases, with 11 bases between. CDR3 length: 14 residues. Germline-derived CDR1 and CDR2 are SGHRS and YFSETQ. For the CDR3, the DNA is TGCGCCAGCAGCATGGGGGGCCCCACAGATACGCAGTATTTT. This translates into CASSMGGPTDTQYF.

The chain carries TRBV5-1 and TRBJ2-5; D may be TRBD2 (6 bases). The CDR3 is made up of 15 amino acids. V was pared by 0 bases and J by 5 bases, with 14 bases between. The germline CDR1 and CDR2 sequences are SGHRS and YFSETQ. CDR3 bases: TGCGCCAGCAGCTTGGGGGGGGTCGGTGCGGAGACCCAGTACTTC. It is translated as CASSLGGVGAETQYF.

This clone was seen just once. V and J are TRBV28 and TRBJ1-4; D remains unclear. The V and J ends lost 7 bases and 8 bases respectively, with 11 bases between them. This CDR3 region has 12 residues. The germline V gene encodes CDR1 MDHEN and CDR2 SYDVKM. CDR3 sequence reads: CASTLPGEKLFF. In DNA, the CDR3 is TGTGCCAGCACCTTGCCGGGGGAAAAACTGTTTTTT.

CDR3 coding DNA: TGCGCCAGCAGTGGGGACAGCTATGGCTACACCTTC. Translation: CASSGDSYGYTF. The chain recombines TRBV10-2 with TRBJ1-2; TRBD1 agrees at 7 bases. The trim removed 4 bases at V and 4 bases at J, leaving 0 bases unmatched. The CDR3 consists of 12 residues. Germline assignment: CDR1 WSHSY and CDR2 SAAADI.

The chain has TRBV27 and TRBJ1-2; tentative D call: TRBD1 (6 bases). V was shortened by 6 bases and J by 0 bases, with 11 bases between the two germline ends. This CDR3 comprises 14 residues. Germline CDR1 and CDR2: MNHEY and SMNVEV (reference sequence). CDR3 protein: CASRITGSNYGYTF. CDR3 nucleotide sequence: TGTGCCAGCAGGATTACAGGGTCTAACTATGGCTACACCTTC.

The chain is built from TRBV14 and TRBJ1-1; D is unclear. V was cut by 4 bases and J by 1 base, with 7 bases left in between. From germline, CDR1 is SGHDN and CDR2 FVKESK. This CDR3 spans 13 amino acids. The CDR3: CASSRNSNTEAFF. The CDR3 DNA sequence: TGTGCCAGCAGCCGTAACTCGAACACTGAAGCTTTCTTT.